This TCR beta chain was identified during a study of T cell responses to AZD1222 COVID-19 vaccine. Study information: The analysis combined second doses at about 4 or about 12 weeks.

Produced via immunoSEQ multiplex PCR; TCRdb's table is partial and in-frame only. The sample carries approximately 130,000 clones, over 85% recorded once. Worth noting for this clone: Its antigen is as yet unknown.

Looked up from germline, CDR1 is LNHNV and CDR2 is YYDKDF (reference sequence). Trimming took off 1 base at V and 3 bases at J, with 9 bases between the two ends. The CDR3 is 14 amino acids. Study conclusions and caveats: The donor group comprised mostly white British people and more females; the analysis possibly underestimated clonal diversity. Only a handful of individuals given AZD1222 were seropositive at baseline. Repertoire sampling happened only post peak T cell response.

This rearrangement joins TRBV15 to TRBJ1-1; D gene unclear. The clonotype was recovered from an adult in good health. Sample: peripheral blood, taken on day 0 of AZD1222 vaccination. CDR3 coding DNA: TGTGCCACCAGCAGAGCACTGTGGGACACTGAAGCTTTCTTT. It encodes CATSRALWDTEAFF.